The source of this T cell receptor beta chain is a study of early T cells in non-severe SARS-CoV-2 infection (dated by TCRdb to the early 2020s). Looking at the study overall: Because TCR sequencing was done on bulk RNA from unsorted whole blood, the alpha and beta chains could not be paired. General findings and caveats noted by the study authors: Matching against VDJdb was skewed toward anti-spike CD8 responses, likely underestimated virus-specific expansions, and missed private and CD4 specificities.

The library came from 5' RACE. The instrument given in TCRdb is NextSeq 500. Unique molecular identifiers were attached to individual cDNA molecules in the TCR library protocol so that sequencing error and PCR bias could be corrected. TCR alpha and beta chains were both sequenced, and the abundances of alpha and beta sequences in each sample were closely correlated with each other. The authors processed their data as follows. Decombinator V4 was used to annotate the V gene, J gene and CDR3 of the TCR sequences. TCRs were defined as expanded if a significant change between any two time points was detected under a Poisson model with p below 0.0001. Abundances of TCRs were expressed as counts per million after normalisation to the total number of TCRs sequenced in each sample. VDJdb, accessed 1 November 2021, was searched for CMV, EBV and SARS-CoV-2 annotated TCRs, excluding TCRs annotated for multiple antigens. TCRdb passed the public sequencing reads through fastp at Q25 and MiXCR, retaining productive beta sequences. Identical CDR3 protein sequences are pooled into one entry, listed with their most common genes and DNA. The V and J calls, along with clone size, are taken from TCRdb and not from the paper's own processing. The sample data list about 77,000 distinct CDR3 sequences, and 5% of these were observed just once. The top ten hold around 7.3% of the sample.

The sample holds many counts of this clonotype. What this receptor recognizes is not known. The sample holds no much larger clone one base away, and base qualities are not on file. The study was a case-control design nested within a healthcare worker cohort in London, UK, with weekly nasopharyngeal swab PCR tests and blood sampling. Healthcare workers were enrolled in the week of the UK lockdown, from 23 to 31 March 2020, and were followed every week for up to 16 weeks. The input for sequencing was whole blood, taken at baseline. This TCR came from an adult who was a healthcare worker with PCR-confirmed SARS-CoV-2 infection or an uninfected control (not recorded which).

The DNA is as follows: TGTGCCAGCAGTACGGACAGGGCGAGGGAGCAGTTCTTC. This yields the protein CASSTDRAREQFF. The chain employs TRBV12-3 or TRBV12-4 and TRBJ2-1, with 8 bases matching TRBD1. The CDR3 runs 13 amino acids, cysteine and phenylalanine included. Here the CDR3 DNA is all that survives: 39 bases in frame from base 1. At the junction V is shortened by 5 bases and J by 10 bases; bases outside the gene matches: 7.